The entry below gives a single T cell receptor (beta chain) sequence along with its context. The use of a sample-barcoded 5' primer and a J-beta primer mix characterized a second PCR of about 7 to 12 cycles. TCRdb re-derived calls from the 5' RACE reads in MiXCR, one entry per CDR3 protein. The table includes about 380,000 distinct CDR3 sequences, more than 45% detected once. V shed 2 bases and J shed 3 bases, with 3 bases lying between them. Germline CDR1 and CDR2: DFQATT and SNEGSKA (reference sequence). CDR3 length equals 11 residues. The data were taken from a study of blood T cells in healthy people across ages.

V usage is TRBV20-1 and J usage is TRBJ2-3, with D uncertain. The specimen was blood. This receptor was taken from a man between 60 and 75 years old in good health. Written as DNA, the CDR3 is TGCAGTGCTAGATTTACAGATACGCAGTATTTT. It translates to CSARFTDTQYF.